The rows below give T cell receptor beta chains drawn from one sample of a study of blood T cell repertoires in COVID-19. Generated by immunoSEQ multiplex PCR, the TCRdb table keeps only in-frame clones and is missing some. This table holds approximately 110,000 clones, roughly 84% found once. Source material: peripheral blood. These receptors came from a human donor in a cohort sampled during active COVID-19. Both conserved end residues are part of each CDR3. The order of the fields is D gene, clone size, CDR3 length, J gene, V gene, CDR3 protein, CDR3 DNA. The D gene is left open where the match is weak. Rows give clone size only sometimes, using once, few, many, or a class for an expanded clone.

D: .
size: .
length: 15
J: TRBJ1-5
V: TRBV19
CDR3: CASRETGYSNQPQHF
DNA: TGTGCCAGTAGGGAGACAGGATATAGCAATCAGCCCCAGCATTTT

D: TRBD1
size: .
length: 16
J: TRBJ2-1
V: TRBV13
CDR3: CASSHYTGGATNEQFF
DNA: TGTGCCAGCAGCCACTATACAGGGGGCGCGACGAATGAGCAGTTCTTC

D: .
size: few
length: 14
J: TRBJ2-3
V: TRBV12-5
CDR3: CASGPDSSTDTQYF
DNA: TGTGCTAGTGGTCCGGACAGTAGCACAGATACGCAGTATTTT

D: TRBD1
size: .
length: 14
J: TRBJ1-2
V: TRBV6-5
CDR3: CASSYLTGADGYTF
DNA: TGTGCCAGCAGTTACCTGACAGGGGCAGATGGCTACACCTTC

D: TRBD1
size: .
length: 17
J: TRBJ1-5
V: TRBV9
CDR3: CASSGGQGWGYNQPQHF
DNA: TGTGCCAGCAGCGGGGGACAGGGTTGGGGCTACAATCAGCCCCAGCATTTT

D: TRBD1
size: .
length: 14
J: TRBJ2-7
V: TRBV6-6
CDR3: CASDGTGARWEQYF
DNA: TGTGCCAGCGATGGGACAGGGGCCCGCTGGGAGCAGTACTTC

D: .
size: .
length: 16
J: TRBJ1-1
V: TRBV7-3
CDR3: CASSLVEVGARTEAFF
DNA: TGTGCCAGCAGCTTAGTTGAAGTGGGCGCGAGAACTGAAGCTTTCTTT

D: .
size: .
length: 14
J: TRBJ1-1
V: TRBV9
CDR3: CASSVVAGNTEAFF
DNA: TGTGCCAGCAGCGTAGTGGCAGGGAACACTGAAGCTTTCTTT

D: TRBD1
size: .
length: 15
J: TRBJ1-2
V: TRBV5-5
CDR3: CASSHSGQGGYGYTF
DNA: TGTGCCAGCAGCCACTCCGGACAGGGGGGCTATGGCTACACCTTC

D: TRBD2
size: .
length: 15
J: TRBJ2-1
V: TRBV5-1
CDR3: CASAVLAGGLNEQFF
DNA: TGCGCCAGCGCCGTACTAGCGGGGGGTCTAAATGAGCAGTTCTTC

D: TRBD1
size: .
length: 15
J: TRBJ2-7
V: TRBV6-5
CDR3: CASTPGQASSYEQYF
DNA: TGTGCCAGCACCCCCGGACAGGCAAGCTCCTACGAGCAGTACTTC

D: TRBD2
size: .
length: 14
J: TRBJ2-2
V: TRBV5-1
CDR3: CASSTSGRTGELFF
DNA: TGCGCCAGTTCTACTAGCGGGAGAACCGGGGAGCTGTTTTTT

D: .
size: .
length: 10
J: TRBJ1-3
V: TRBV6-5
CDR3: CASRGNTIYF
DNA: TGTGCCAGCCGTGGAAACACCATATATTTT

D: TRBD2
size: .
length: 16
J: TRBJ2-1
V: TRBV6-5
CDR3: CASSLTAGGTYNEQFF
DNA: TGTGCCAGCAGTTTGACAGCGGGAGGAACCTACAATGAGCAGTTCTTC

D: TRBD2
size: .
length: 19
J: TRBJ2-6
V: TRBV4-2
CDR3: CATSRGEGLAGVGANVLTF
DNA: TGTGCCACCAGCCGAGGCGAAGGGCTAGCGGGAGTCGGGGCCAACGTCCTGACTTTC

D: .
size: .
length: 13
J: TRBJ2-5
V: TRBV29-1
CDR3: CSVKRGQGETQYF
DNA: TGCAGCGTTAAGCGTGGGCAGGGCGAGACCCAGTACTTC

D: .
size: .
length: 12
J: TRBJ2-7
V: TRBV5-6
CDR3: CASSIQAYEQYF
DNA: TGTGCCAGCAGCATTCAGGCTTACGAGCAGTACTTC

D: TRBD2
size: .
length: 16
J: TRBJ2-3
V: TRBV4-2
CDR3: CASSATLAGYGDTQYF
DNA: TGTGCCAGCAGCGCAACACTAGCGGGGTATGGAGATACGCAGTATTTT

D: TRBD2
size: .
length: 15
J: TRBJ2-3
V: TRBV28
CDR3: CASSRGGGGTDTQYF
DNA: TGTGCCAGCAGTCGCGGGGGGGGAGGCACAGATACGCAGTATTTT

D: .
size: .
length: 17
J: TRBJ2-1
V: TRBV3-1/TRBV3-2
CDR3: CASSAQSTGLYYNEQFF
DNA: TGTGCCAGCAGCGCCCAATCGACAGGCCTTTATTACAATGAGCAGTTCTTC

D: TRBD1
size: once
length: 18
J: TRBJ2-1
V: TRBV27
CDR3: CASSPGTGGVGRGNEQFF
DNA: TGTGCCAGCAGTCCCGGGACAGGGGGGGTCGGGAGAGGTAATGAGCAGTTCTTC

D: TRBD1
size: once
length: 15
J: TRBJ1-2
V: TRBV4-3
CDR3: CASSQELGQGYGYTF
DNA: TGCGCCAGCAGCCAGGAGCTCGGACAGGGCTATGGCTACACCTTC

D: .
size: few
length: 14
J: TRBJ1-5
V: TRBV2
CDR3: CASSFQGYNQPQHF
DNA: TGTGCCAGCAGTTTTCAGGGGTACAATCAGCCCCAGCATTTT

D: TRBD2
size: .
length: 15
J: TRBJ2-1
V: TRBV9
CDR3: CASSATSGIGNEQFF
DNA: TGTGCCAGCAGCGCCACTAGCGGGATAGGAAATGAGCAGTTCTTC

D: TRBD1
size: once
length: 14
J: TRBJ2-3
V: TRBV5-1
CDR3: CASSPDRGEDTQYF
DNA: TGCGCCAGCAGCCCGGACAGGGGGGAGGATACGCAGTATTTT

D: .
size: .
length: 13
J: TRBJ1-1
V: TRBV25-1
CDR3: CASSDRGVTEAFF
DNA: TGTGCCAGCAGTGACCGGGGGGTCACTGAAGCTTTCTTT

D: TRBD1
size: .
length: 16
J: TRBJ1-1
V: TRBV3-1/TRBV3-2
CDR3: CASSHLAGGSNTEAFF
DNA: TGTGCCAGCAGCCACCTGGCAGGGGGCTCGAACACTGAAGCTTTCTTT

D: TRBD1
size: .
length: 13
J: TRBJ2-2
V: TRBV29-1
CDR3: CSVDQQGTGELFF
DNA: TGCAGCGTTGATCAACAGGGGACCGGGGAGCTGTTTTTT

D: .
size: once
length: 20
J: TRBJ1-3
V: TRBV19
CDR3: CASSVALSGTVGLTGNTIYF
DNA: TGTGCCAGTAGTGTCGCCCTATCTGGGACTGTGGGACTGACTGGAAACACCATATATTTT

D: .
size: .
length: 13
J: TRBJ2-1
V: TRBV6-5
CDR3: CASSYGPYNEQFF
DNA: TGTGCCAGCAGTTACGGCCCTTACAATGAGCAGTTCTTC

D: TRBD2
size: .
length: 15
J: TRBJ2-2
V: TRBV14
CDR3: CASSQAPGGTGELFF
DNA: TGTGCCAGCAGCCAAGCTCCGGGGGGGACCGGGGAGCTGTTTTTT

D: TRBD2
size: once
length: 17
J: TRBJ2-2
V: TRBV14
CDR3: CASSQDPSGSVTGELFF
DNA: TGTGCCAGCAGCCAAGATCCTAGCGGGAGCGTCACCGGGGAGCTGTTTTTT

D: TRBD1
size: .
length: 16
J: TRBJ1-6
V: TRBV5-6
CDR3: CASSPDRGTYNSPLHF
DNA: TGTGCCAGCAGCCCGGACAGGGGGACCTATAATTCACCCCTCCACTTT